This T cell receptor (beta chain) was documented in a study of blood T cell repertoires in COVID-19. Across the study: Material from acute and convalescent COVID-19 was sourced from the United States, Italy and Spain. PBMCs, B-cell-depleted T cells, or T cells provided the cDNA or gDNA that made up the material.

CDR1 is SGHNT and CDR2 is YYREEE in the germline V gene (reference sequence). V lost 4 bases to trimming and J lost 8 bases; unmatched junction nucleotides: 10. The CDR3 is 15 amino acids. As originally analysed: Reference gene primer amplification gave estimated nucleated cell counts. TCRdb's copy holds only in-frame clones and misses some; the assay was immunoSEQ multiplex PCR. The DNA gave D and trimming, while V, J and clone size come from that table. This table has some 250,000 clones, approximately 91% appearing once. This clonotype was sampled from a woman aged 40 to 49 with acute COVID-19. The chain links TRBV5-4 to TRBJ2-4; TRBD1 matches 9 bases. Sequencing used PBMCs or T cells enriched from blood (not recorded which). CDR3 nucleotides: TGTGCCAGCAGCGCCGGGGGACAGGGCCCGTACATTCAGTACTTC. Translation: CASSAGGQGPYIQYF.